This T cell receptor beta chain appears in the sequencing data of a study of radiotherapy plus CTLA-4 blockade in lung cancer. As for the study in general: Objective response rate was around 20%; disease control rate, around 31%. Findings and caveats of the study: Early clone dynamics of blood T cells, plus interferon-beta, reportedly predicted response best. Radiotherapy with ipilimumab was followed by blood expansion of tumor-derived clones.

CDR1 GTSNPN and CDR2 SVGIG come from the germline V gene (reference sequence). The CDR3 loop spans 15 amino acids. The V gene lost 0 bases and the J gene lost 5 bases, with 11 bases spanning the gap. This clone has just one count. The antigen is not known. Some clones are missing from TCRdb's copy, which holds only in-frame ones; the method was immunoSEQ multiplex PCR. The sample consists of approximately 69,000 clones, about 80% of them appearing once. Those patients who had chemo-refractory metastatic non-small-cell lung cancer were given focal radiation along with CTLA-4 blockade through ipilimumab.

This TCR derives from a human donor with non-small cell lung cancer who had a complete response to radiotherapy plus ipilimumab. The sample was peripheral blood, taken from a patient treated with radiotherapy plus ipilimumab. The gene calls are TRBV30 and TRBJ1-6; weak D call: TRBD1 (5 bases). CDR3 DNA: TGTGCCTGGAGTGTTGAGGGACGCCATAATTCACCCCTCCACTTT. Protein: CAWSVEGRHNSPLHF.